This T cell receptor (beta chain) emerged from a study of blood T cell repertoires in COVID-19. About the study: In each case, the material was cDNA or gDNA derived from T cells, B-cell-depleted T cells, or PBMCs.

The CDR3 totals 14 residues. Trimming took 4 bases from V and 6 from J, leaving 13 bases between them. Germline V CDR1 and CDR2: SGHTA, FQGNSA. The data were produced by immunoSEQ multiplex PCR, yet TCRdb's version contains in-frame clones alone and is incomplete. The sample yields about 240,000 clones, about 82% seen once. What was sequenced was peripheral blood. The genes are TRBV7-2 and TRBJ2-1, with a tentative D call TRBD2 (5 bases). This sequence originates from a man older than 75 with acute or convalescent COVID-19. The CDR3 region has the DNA TGTGCCAGCAGCTCCAGGACGGGGTCCAATGAGCAGTTCTTC. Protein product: CASSSRTGSNEQFF.